Presented here are 22 T cell receptor beta chains from one specimen sequenced in a study of glioma-infiltrating T cells. Amplification of TCR alpha and beta CDR3 regions from RNA used iRepertoire nested multiplex PCR. TCRdb reanalysed the multiplex PCR reads using MiXCR and keeps one entry per CDR3 protein. The table has around 390,000 distinct CDR3 sequences, 41% seen once. Sequencing was performed on glioma tissue, nonneoplastic brain tissue, or PBMCs (not recorded which). The receptors were gathered from a human donor with low-grade glioma or glioblastoma, undergoing nonglioma brain surgery, or in good health (not recorded which).

The rearrangement uses TRBV2 and TRBJ2-1; D gene uncertain. The V gene lost 8 bases and the J gene lost 6 bases, with 11 bases spanning the gap. The V gene's germline CDR1 is SNHLY and CDR2 FYNNEI. This CDR3 contains 12 residues. DNA of the CDR3: TGTGCCAGCGTGTGGCTGATCAATGAGCAGTTCTTC. Translating it yields CASVWLINEQFF.

The chain employs TRBV24-1 and TRBJ2-7; D is undetermined. Germline V lookup: CDR1 KGHDR, CDR2 SFDVKD. V lost 4 bases to trimming and J lost 6 bases, with 12 bases between them. The CDR3 loop spans 13 amino acids. The CDR3 region is CATSEGSPSEQYF. The CDR3 DNA follows: TGTGCCACCAGTGAGGGTTCGCCCTCCGAGCAGTACTTC.

The chain carries TRBV4-1 and TRBJ1-6; tentative D call: TRBD1 (5 bases). This CDR3 contains 17 residues. V was clipped by 4 bases and J by 4 bases, with 17 bases between them. Looked up from germline, CDR1 is MGHRA and CDR2 is YSYEKL. The CDR3: CASSRRDPGGYNSPLHF. The CDR3 DNA reads as TGCGCCAGCAGCCGCCGGGACCCCGGGGGATATAATTCACCCCTCCACTTT.

The J gene is TRBJ1-5, the V gene TRBV19; D call uncertain. The CDR3 sequence is 15 residues long. The ends were cut back, 1 base at V and 7 bases at J, with 14 bases in the middle. Germline CDR1 is LNHDA and CDR2 is SQIVND (reference sequence). The CDR3 DNA is TGTGCCAGTAGTATAGTCCCGCGGTATGGGCAGCCCCAGCATTTT. Its translation is CASSIVPRYGQPQHF. Full variable domain (outside the CDR3, taken from reference TRBV19 and TRBJ1-5): DGGITQSPKYLFRKEGQNVTLSCEQNLNHDAMYWYRQDPGQGLRLIYYSQIVNDFQKGDIAEGYSVSREKKESFPLTVTSAQKNPTAFYLCASSIVPRYGQPQHFGDGTRLSIL.

This clonotype was observed a few times. The chain combines TRBV6-1 with TRBJ1-2; the D gene is possibly TRBD1 (5 bases). Germline V lookup: CDR1 MNHNS, CDR2 SASEGT. Deletions cut 5 bases from V and 3 bases from J, with 10 bases between. This CDR3 has 13 residues. For the CDR3, the DNA is TGTGCCAGCAGTAGGGGACCGTACTATGGCTACACCTTC. It yields the protein CASSRGPYYGYTF.

This clonotype has a handful of counts. The rearrangement uses TRBV20-1 and TRBJ2-7, with no clear D. The CDR3 loop spans 12 amino acids. V was pared by 0 bases and J by 6 bases, with 9 bases between. Germline V gives CDR1 DFQATT, CDR2 SNEGSKA (reference sequence). The CDR3 DNA sequence: TGCAGTGCTAGAGATCGGCCCGGCGAGCAGTACTTC. It is translated as CSARDRPGEQYF.

The chain has TRBV24-1 and TRBJ1-1; 7 bases match TRBD1. V shed 5 bases, J shed 2 bases, and the junction held 7 bases outside the gene matches. CDR1 is KGHDR and CDR2 is SFDVKD in the germline V gene. This CDR3 has 15 amino acids. CDR3 amino acids: CATSVGGRGNTEAFF. The CDR3 DNA sequence: TGTGCCACCAGTGTAGGGGGCAGGGGAAACACTGAAGCTTTCTTT.

A remark on this clonotype: This may be a read error, as it is one base from a much larger clone. The V call is TRBV20-1, the J call TRBJ2-7; perhaps D is TRBD1 or TRBD2 (5 bases each). The CDR3 totals 13 residues. Germline CDR1 and CDR2: DFQATT and SNEGSKA (reference sequence). Here the CDR3 reads CGAAILGPGEQYF. CDR3 sequence (DNA): TGCGGTGCCGCTATCTTGGGACCGGGGGAGCAGTACTTC.

Remarks on this clonotype: Being one base from a much bigger clone, this may be a read error. This chain joins TRBV6-5 and TRBJ1-6; a possible D gene is TRBD1 (5 bases). The CDR3 contains 15 residues. Germline assignment: CDR1 MNHEY and CDR2 SVGAGI. V dropped 5 bases and J dropped 9 bases, with 17 bases sitting between them. This CDR3 reads CASSLLGGGSSPLHF. The CDR3 bases are TGTGCCAGCAGTCTCCTCGGGGGTGGTAGTTCACCCCTCCACTTT.

This rearrangement joins TRBV5-6 to TRBJ2-1; D unresolved. The V end was cut by 3 bases, the J end by 0 bases, with 10 bases between. Germline V gives CDR1 SGHDT, CDR2 YYEEEE. This CDR3 has 15 residues. In DNA form, the CDR3 reads TGTGCCAGCAGCTCCCTTCCAACCTCCTACAATGAGCAGTTCTTC. It encodes CASSSLPTSYNEQFF.

V usage is TRBV7-2 and J usage is TRBJ2-7; D gene ambiguous. This CDR3 spans 13 amino acids. V lost 1 base and J 6 bases, leaving 10 bases between the germline ends. The germline V gene encodes CDR1 SGHTA and CDR2 FQGNSA. The DNA of the CDR3 is TGTGCCAGCAGCTTAGGGGATACGTTCGAGCAGTACTTC. Translating gives CASSLGDTFEQYF.

CDR3 amino acids: CASSPRVGEYGYTF. DNA for the CDR3: TGTGCCAGCTCACCACGAGTGGGGGAGTATGGCTACACCTTC. The rearrangement links TRBV18 to TRBJ1-2, with D tentatively TRBD1 (5 bases). The CDR3 length is 14 residues. The germline V gene encodes CDR1 KGHSH and CDR2 LQKENI. The V and J ends lost 1 base and 5 bases respectively, with 11 bases between them.

V is TRBV19 and J is TRBJ2-5; 7 nucleotides line up with TRBD1. J gave up 4 bases and V 10 bases, and 9 bases lay outside the gene matches. Per the germline V gene, CDR1 is LNHDA and CDR2 is SQIVND (reference sequence). This CDR3 comprises 13 residues. CDR3 in DNA: TGTGCCACCGCCGGGACAGACTTAGAGACCCAGTACTTC. It codes for CATAGTDLETQYF.

Turning to this clonotype: This clone may be a read error of a much larger clone one base away. The chain employs TRBV6-6 and TRBJ2-7; possible D gene TRBD2, 6 bases. Germline CDR1 is MNHNY and CDR2 is SVGAGI (reference sequence). The V gene lost 2 bases and the J gene lost 6 bases, with 11 bases spanning the gap. The CDR3 runs 13 residues. The CDR3 region has the DNA TGTGCCAGCAGTTACCCCCTCGGGGGCGAGCAGTACTTC. Residues: CASSYPLGGEQYF.

This clonotype was counted between two and nine times. This chain links TRBV25-1 with TRBJ2-3; tentatively, D is TRBD2 (5 bases). Germline loops: CDR1 MGHDK, CDR2 SYGVNS. The V and J ends lost 6 bases and 0 bases respectively, with 19 bases between them. The CDR3 loop spans 17 amino acids. Here the CDR3 reads CASSPPGKDTSTDTQYF. CDR3 DNA sequence: TGTGCCAGCAGCCCCCCCGGGAAGGATACTAGCACAGATACGCAGTATTTT.

This clonotype has a count of ten or more. The chain links TRBV27 to TRBJ2-1; 14 nucleotides align to TRBD2. The CDR3 totals 17 residues. After removal of 4 bases from V and 7 bases from J, the junction contained 9 bases not matched to a gene. Germline assignment: CDR1 MNHEY and CDR2 SMNVEV (reference sequence). CDR3 nucleotides: TGTGCCAGCAGTTCTCCCTGGACTAGCGGGAGGTGGAATGAGCAGTTCTTC. This gives the protein CASSSPWTSGRWNEQFF.

Concerning this clonotype: One junction end disagrees with the germline gene, perhaps due to a read error. The rearrangement links TRBV28 to TRBJ2-7; maybe TRBD1 (5 bases). Germline V gene sequence: CDR1 MDHEN, CDR2 SYDVKM. The CDR3 is made up of 15 amino acids. The CDR3 loop reads CAGSPLRAFSYEQYF. CDR3 nucleotides: TGTGCCGGCAGCCCCCTCAGGGCTTTCAGCTACGAGCAGTACTTC.

J is TRBJ2-7 and V is TRBV5-1; 11 bases line up with TRBD1. In germline, CDR1 is SGHRS, CDR2 YFSETQ. Trimming cost V 4 bases and J 6 bases; bases outside gene matches: 9. This CDR3 contains 15 residues. The DNA of the CDR3 is TGCGCCAGCAGCGACGGGACAGGGGGGGTAAGCGAGCAGTACTTC. This sequence encodes CASSDGTGGVSEQYF.

J is TRBJ2-5 and V is TRBV20-1; TRBD1 aligns across 7 bases. The trim removed 7 bases at V and 3 bases at J, leaving 11 bases unmatched. The germline V gene has CDR1 DFQATT and CDR2 SNEGSKA (reference sequence). This CDR3 contains 14 residues. CDR3 DNA sequence: TGCAGTGGAGCGCGACAGGGATTCAAAGAGACCCAGTACTTC. Its translation: CSGARQGFKETQYF.

This clonotype was seen only a few times. The chain is built from TRBV7-2 and TRBJ1-1, with D possibly TRBD1 on 6 matching bases. Germline loops: CDR1 SGHTA, CDR2 FQGNSA. This CDR3 comprises 12 residues. V lost 4 bases to trimming and J lost 4 bases, with 7 bases between them. DNA for the CDR3: TGTGCCAGCAGCTGGGGGGCCACTGAAGCTTTCTTT. Translating gives CASSWGATEAFF.

Only a few counts were recorded for this clonotype. The rearrangement joins TRBV19 to TRBJ2-1, with D hard to call. V was cut by 5 bases and J by 3 bases, with 8 bases left in between. CDR1 is LNHDA and CDR2 is SQIVND in the germline V gene (reference sequence). The CDR3 length is 13 residues. The CDR3 region has the DNA TGTGCCAGTAGTGTCGGATTCTACAATGAGCAGTTCTTC. Translation: CASSVGFYNEQFF.

The chain links TRBV4-2 to TRBJ2-3; D is unclear. V lost 0 bases and J lost 5, with 12 bases in between. The CDR3 runs to 15 residues. The germline V gene encodes CDR1 LGHNA and CDR2 YNFKEQ. This CDR3 reads CASSQDRAPGDTQYF. CDR3 nucleotide sequence: TGTGCCAGCAGCCAAGATCGAGCCCCCGGAGATACGCAGTATTTT.